The source of this TCR beta chain is a study of blood T cell repertoires in COVID-19. Study-level background: Both acute and convalescent COVID-19 samples were obtained from the United States, Italy and Spain. Sample material is recorded as cDNA or gDNA derived from T cells, B-cell-depleted T cells, or PBMCs.

Trimming pared 1 base from V and 13 bases from J, leaving 22 bases between. Germline V CDR1 and CDR2: KGHDR, SFDVKD. This CDR3 spans 16 amino acids. Authors' data handling: Reference gene primer amplification gave nucleated cell count estimates. TCRdb's copy holds only in-frame clones and misses some; the assay was immunoSEQ multiplex PCR. V and J calls and clone size are as listed in that table; D and trimming were resolved from the DNA. The sample has approximately 88,000 clones; more than 65% are singletons. This sequence originates from a woman aged 80 or older with active or convalescent COVID-19. The genes are TRBV24-1 and TRBJ2-1; D might be TRBD1 (6 bases). Sequencing was done on a sample of peripheral blood. CDR3 DNA: TGTGCCACCAGTGATTTAGGACAGTCAACCCCGGCACTTCAGTTCTTC. Its protein product is CATSDLGQSTPALQFF.